The 27 T cell receptor beta chains below all came from one sample that was sequenced in a study of T-cell reconstitution after alpha-beta-depleted transplantation in children. Preparation of the TCRbeta library was carried out with unique molecular identifiers. In TCRdb, the PCR reads were re-called with MiXCR into one record per CDR3 protein. The table has approximately 640,000 distinct CDR3 sequences, about 15% seen once. The sequencing used PBMCs from the stem cell graft donor, collected from the stem cell graft. All receptors come from a human donor who donated a stem cell graft to a child with acute myeloid leukemia.

Points on this clonotype: Sequence at one end of the junction differs from germline and may be a read error. The rearrangement links TRBV10-3 to TRBJ2-3; D is possibly TRBD2 (7 bases). CDR1 ENHRY and CDR2 SYGVKD come from the germline V gene. This CDR3 spans 14 amino acids. CDR3 coding DNA: TGTGCCATCATTGGGGGGGGCGACACAGATACGCCGTATTTT. Translation gives CAIIGGGDTDTPYF.

Many counts were recorded for this clonotype. CDR3 region: CASSSGGSSYNEQFF. CDR3 coding DNA: TGTGCCAGCAGCTCGGGGGGGAGCTCCTACAATGAGCAGTTCTTC. The V gene is TRBV7-3, the J gene TRBJ2-1; TRBD2 agrees at 8 bases. CDR1 is SGHTA and CDR2 is FQGTGA in the germline V gene. There are 15 residues in the CDR3. Unmatched junction bases numbered 2, after V lost 4 bases and J lost 0 bases.

This clonotype was detected ten times or more. The chain employs TRBV29-1 and TRBJ2-7, with 7 bases aligning to TRBD1. Per the germline V gene, CDR1 is SQVTM and CDR2 is ANQGSEA. This CDR3 region has 14 residues. The V and J ends lost 4 bases and 0 bases, in that order; junction bases with no gene match: 6. The CDR3 here is CSVVGQWSSYEQYF. In nucleotides, the CDR3 is TGCAGCGTTGTGGGACAGTGGAGCTCCTACGAGCAGTACTTC.

This clonotype was found many times. V usage is TRBV29-1 and J usage is TRBJ2-3; 7 bases map to TRBD1. CDR3 length equals 15 residues. With 4 bases clipped from V and 0 bases from J, the junction kept 7 bases outside the gene matches. Germline V gene lookup returns CDR1 SQVTM and CDR2 ANQGSEA. CDR3 in amino acids: CSVGTGIPSTDTQYF. CDR3 in DNA: TGCAGCGTTGGGACAGGTATCCCTAGCACAGATACGCAGTATTTT.

This clonotype was seen only once. The V gene is TRBV12-3 or TRBV12-4, the J gene TRBJ2-3; D gene uncertain. Deletions cut 2 bases from V and 6 bases from J, with 9 bases between. This CDR3 contains 13 residues. CDR3 nucleotide sequence: TGTGCCAGCAGTTTAACCCGAGCGGATACGCAGTATTTT. It codes for CASSLTRADTQYF.

Ten or more counts support this clonotype. The rearrangement links TRBV29-1 to TRBJ2-5; D might be TRBD2 (5 bases). This CDR3 has 11 amino acids. Germline lookup yields CDR1 SQVTM and CDR2 ANQGSEA. Trimming shortened V by 7 bases and J by 0 bases, and 6 bases separated the two germline ends. The CDR3 DNA reads as TGCAGCGGGGAGAACCAAGAGACCCAGTACTTC. This sequence encodes CSGENQETQYF.

This clonotype came up many times. The chain couples TRBV7-2 to TRBJ2-5, with a possible D match to TRBD1 (6 bases). V was clipped by 4 bases and J by 2 bases, with 17 bases between them. This CDR3 contains 16 residues. Germline V gene lookup returns CDR1 SGHTA and CDR2 FQGNSA. The CDR3 reads CASSSWTERWQETQYF. The CDR3 DNA follows: TGTGCCAGCAGCTCCTGGACAGAACGGTGGCAAGAGACCCAGTACTTC.

Many counts were recorded for this clonotype. V and J are TRBV12-3 or TRBV12-4 and TRBJ1-3, with 9 bases that match TRBD1. Trimming at V came to 6 bases and at J to 7 bases, leaving 1 base not matched to a gene. This CDR3 is built from 12 residues. The CDR3 loop reads CASRQGANTIYF. The CDR3, as DNA: TGTGCCAGCAGACAGGGGGCGAACACCATATATTTT.

This clonotype was seen at least ten times. The chain combines TRBV20-1 with TRBJ2-5, with 12 bases identical to TRBD2. CDR1 and CDR2 (germline): DFQATT, SNEGSKA (reference sequence). CDR3 length: 17 residues. The V gene end was trimmed by 0 bases and the J gene end by 2 bases; junction bases not matched to a gene: 7. CDR3 loop: CSARDYGLAGPQETQYF. Written as DNA, the CDR3 is TGCAGTGCTAGAGACTACGGACTAGCGGGGCCTCAAGAGACCCAGTACTTC.

In the case of this clonotype: One end of the junction does not line up with germline, which may come from a read error. This chain links TRBV10-3 with TRBJ1-1, with a weak D call TRBD1 (5 bases). The CDR3 runs to 14 residues. From germline, CDR1 is ENHRY and CDR2 SYGVKD. The CDR3 is CAIAHPGPNTEAYF. The DNA of the CDR3 is TGTGCCATCGCTCATCCGGGACCCAACACTGAAGCTTACTTT.

This clonotype has at least ten counts. The V and J genes are TRBV5-8 and TRBJ2-1, with a weak D call TRBD1 (6 bases). Germline CDR1 SGHTS, CDR2 YDEGEE. Trimming stripped 0 bases from V and 10 bases from J, with 14 bases between. The CDR3 loop spans 14 amino acids. In DNA form, the CDR3 reads TGTGCCAGCAGCTTGGCCGGGACAATAAGCGAGCAGTTCTTC. Amino acid sequence: CASSLAGTISEQFF.

This clonotype was picked up a small number of times. The chain has TRBV6-6 and TRBJ1-5; D perhaps matches TRBD1 (6 bases). Trimming stripped 6 bases from V and 6 bases from J, with 12 bases between. Germline V CDR1 and CDR2: MNHNY, SVGAGI (reference sequence). This CDR3 has 13 residues. In DNA form, the CDR3 reads TGTGCCAGCAGCCAGGAGGGGGTTCAGCCCCAGCATTTT. This codes for CASSQEGVQPQHF.

The chain has TRBV5-5 and TRBJ2-7, with TRBD1 matching over 8 bases. The CDR3 spans 16 residues. V shed 5 bases, J shed 3 bases, and the junction held 13 bases outside the gene matches. Germline V gene lookup returns CDR1 SGHKS and CDR2 YYEKEE (reference sequence). CDR3 sequence reads: CASSDYSGTGYYEQYV. The CDR3 DNA reads TGTGCCAGCAGTGACTATTCCGGGACAGGCTACTACGAGCAGTACGTC.

The V call is TRBV7-8, the J call TRBJ2-2; 8 bases match TRBD2. CDR1 and CDR2 from the germline V gene are SGHVS and FQNEAQ. The trim removed 5 bases at V and 2 bases at J, leaving 10 bases unmatched. This CDR3 region has 17 residues. CDR3 nucleotides: TGTGCCAGCAGCCCCTATAAGCGGGGGACCAACACCGGGGAGCTGTTTTTT. Residues: CASSPYKRGTNTGELFF. Together with reference TRBV7-8 and TRBJ2-2, the CDR3 gives the full variable domain: GAGVSQSPRYKVAKRGQDVALRCDPISGHVSLFWYQQALGQGPEFLTYFQNEAQLDKSGLPSDRFFAERPEGSVSTLKIQRTQQEDSAVYLCASSPYKRGTNTGELFFGEGSRLTVL.

The chain employs TRBV24-1 and TRBJ1-2, with a possible D match to TRBD1 (6 bases). V gave up 11 bases and J gave up 10 bases, with 13 bases separating them. Germline-derived CDR1 and CDR2 are KGHDR and SFDVKD. CDR3 length: 10 residues. The CDR3 DNA reads TGTGCCAAGAACAGGGATCTCTACACCTTC. It encodes CAKNRDLYTF.

This clonotype was found a few times. The rearrangement joins TRBV6-1 to TRBJ1-5, with no clear D. The CDR3 loop spans 12 amino acids. Germline lookup yields CDR1 MNHNS and CDR2 SASEGT. V dropped 3 bases and J dropped 5 bases, with 5 bases sitting between them. CDR3 sequence: CASSDSHQPQHF. DNA of the CDR3: TGTGCCAGCAGTGACAGTCATCAGCCCCAGCATTTT.

Details on this clonotype: A much larger clone differs by one base, so this may be a read error. The CDR3 does not close with the conserved phenylalanine or tryptophan, likely indicating a read error. The V call is TRBV29-1, the J call TRBJ2-3, with D tentatively TRBD2 (5 bases). The CDR3 is made up of 13 amino acids. Trimming left V 5 bases short and J 0 bases short, with 9 bases between. Germline loops: CDR1 SQVTM, CDR2 ANQGSEA. The CDR3 bases are TGCAGCGTTCGGGGTAGGAGCACAGATACGCAGTATTAT. As protein: CSVRGRSTDTQYY.

This clonotype was recorded many times. The rearrangement uses TRBV6-5 and TRBJ2-1; the D is unclear. Germline-derived CDR1 and CDR2 are MNHEY and SVGAGI. CDR3 length: 15 residues. Between the trimmed V and J ends, which lost 6 bases and 0 bases, there was a span of 12 bases. The CDR3 DNA is TGTGCCAGCAGGGCGGAGCGAGGCTCCTACAATGAGCAGTTCTTC. Protein sequence: CASRAERGSYNEQFF.

Only a few counts were recorded for this clonotype. The genes are TRBV11-1 and TRBJ1-1, with D perhaps matching TRBD1 (5 bases). Germline V gene sequence: CDR1 SGHAT, CDR2 FQDESV (reference sequence). The CDR3 extends over 15 amino acids. Trimming removed 5 bases from V and 7 bases from J, with 20 bases in between. The CDR3 bases are TGTGCCAGCAGCGGCCGTGATGGGGGTCTAAATGAAGCTTTCTTT. It specifies CASSGRDGGLNEAFF. Together with reference TRBV11-1 and TRBJ1-1, the CDR3 gives the full variable domain: EAEVAQSPRYKITEKSQAVAFWCDPISGHATLYWYRQILGQGPELLVQFQDESVVDDSQLPKDRFSAERLKGVDSTLKIQPAELGDSAMYLCASSGRDGGLNEAFFGQGTRLTVV.

This clonotype was counted many times. The rearrangement joins TRBV20-1 to TRBJ2-3; TRBD2 matches 10 bases. The CDR3 contains 16 residues. CDR1 and CDR2 from the germline V gene are DFQATT and SNEGSKA (reference sequence). The ends lost 2 bases at V and 4 bases at J; junction bases unmatched: 9. CDR3 loop: CSARPSGGAAPDTQYF. CDR3 nucleotide sequence: TGCAGTGCTAGACCAAGCGGGGGGGCCGCCCCAGATACGCAGTATTTT.

This clonotype was observed at least ten times. The rearrangement uses TRBV6-5 and TRBJ2-1, with D perhaps TRBD1 (8 bases). The CDR3 covers 16 residues. Germline assignment: CDR1 MNHEY and CDR2 SVGAGI. The V and J ends lost 2 bases and 4 bases respectively, with 15 bases between them. The CDR3 bases are TGTGCCAGCAGTTACGCCGGACAGGGAGGGTACAATGAGCAGTTCTTC. Translating it yields CASSYAGQGGYNEQFF.

This chain links TRBV28 with TRBJ2-7, with a weak D call TRBD2 (5 bases). Trimming left V 4 bases short and J 3 bases short, with 16 bases between. The CDR3 has 15 amino acids. Germline values: CDR1 MDHEN, CDR2 SYDVKM. This CDR3 reads CASSSASARDYEQYV. The CDR3, as DNA: TGTGCCAGCAGTTCCGCCTCCGCCCGGGACTACGAGCAGTACGTC.

The chain links TRBV12-3 or TRBV12-4 to TRBJ1-3; D is unclear. V lost 5 bases, J lost 7 bases, and 12 bases lay in between. There are 13 residues in the CDR3. CDR3 sequence: CASSPWGGNTIYF. The CDR3 bases are TGTGCCAGCAGTCCCTGGGGTGGGAACACCATATATTTT.

This clonotype has a handful of counts. The V gene is TRBV5-1, the J gene TRBJ2-2; 8 nucleotides align to TRBD1. This CDR3 contains 15 residues. The J segment lost 6 bases and the V segment lost 6 bases, leaving 10 bases of the junction unmatched. Germline CDR1 reads SGHRS; CDR2 reads YFSETQ. For the CDR3, the DNA is TGCGCCAGCACCCTCGGACAGGGCTTTCCCGGGGAGCTGTTTTTT. Translation gives CASTLGQGFPGELFF. Drawing the rest from reference TRBV5-1 and TRBJ2-2, the complete variable domain is KAGVTQTPRYLIKTRGQQVTLSCSPISGHRSVSWYQQTPGQGLQFLFEYFSETQRNKGNFPGRFSGRQFSNSRSEMNVSTLELGDSALYLCASTLGQGFPGELFFGEGSRLTVL.

The sample holds a few counts of this clonotype. The genes are TRBV6-5 and TRBJ2-7; the match to TRBD1 covers 9 bases. Germline assignment: CDR1 MNHEY and CDR2 SVGAGI. With V trimmed by 0 bases and J by 4 bases, 1 base remained unmatched. The CDR3 spans 14 residues. The CDR3 loop reads CASSYSGQGYEQYF. The CDR3 DNA reads as TGTGCCAGCAGTTACTCGGGACAGGGTTACGAGCAGTACTTC.

The genes are TRBV25-1 and TRBJ1-1, with 7 bases that match TRBD1. The V segment lost 8 bases and the J segment 5 bases; nucleotides outside the gene matches: 14. This CDR3 is 15 amino acids long. Germline V lookup: CDR1 MGHDK, CDR2 SYGVNS. The CDR3: CASGETDRVGTEAFF. The CDR3 DNA is TGTGCCAGCGGGGAGACCGACAGGGTTGGAACTGAAGCTTTCTTT. Looking up the rest from reference TRBV25-1 and TRBJ1-1 gives the full variable domain: EADIYQTPRYLVIGTGKKITLECSQTMGHDKMYWYQQDPGMELHLIHYSYGVNSTEKGDLSSESTVSRIRTEHFPLTLESARPSHTSQYLCASGETDRVGTEAFFGQGTRLTVV.

This clonotype has more than one count but fewer than ten. The V gene is TRBV7-2, the J gene TRBJ1-1, with TRBD1 as a possible D gene (5 bases). Germline V gives CDR1 SGHTA, CDR2 FQGNSA. Trimming shortened V by 5 bases and J by 0 bases, and 13 bases separated the two germline ends. This CDR3 has 15 residues. CDR3 in amino acids: CASSPTGTVNTEAFF. In DNA form, the CDR3 reads TGTGCCAGCAGCCCAACCGGGACGGTGAACACTGAAGCTTTCTTT.